This TCR beta chain was captured by sequencing in a study of T-cell memory formation after mild COVID-19. Across the study: Largely, the TCR clusters proved donor specific. General observations from the study: Contracting clones, day 15 to 85, had balanced CD4/CD8, and later expanders favored CD4+.

The CDR3 has 17 amino acids. V shed 1 base and J 4 bases; nucleotides not matched to a gene: 12. Germline CDR1 reads SGHTA; CDR2 reads FQGNSA. In regard to this clonotype: The antigen is not known.

TCR alpha and TCR beta cDNA libraries with sample barcodes and UMIs came from 5'RACE using constant-segment primers. Via MiXCR, TCRdb re-called the 5' RACE reads, giving one row per CDR3 protein. The table lists about 600,000 distinct CDR3 sequences, roughly 21% of them singletons. This clonotype was obtained from an adult woman who had mild COVID-19 (a few samples of this study predate the infection). Cell type and time point are not known. Material: PBMCs or a T cell subset sorted from them (not recorded which). J is TRBJ2-5 and V is TRBV7-2; 7 bases map to TRBD2. The CDR3 sequence: CASSLGAGTEGAETQYF. Written as DNA, the CDR3 is TGTGCCAGCAGCTTAGGAGCGGGAACGGAAGGGGCAGAGACCCAGTACTTC.